This T cell receptor (beta chain) emerged from a study of T cells in Graves' hyperthyroidism and ophthalmopathy. Germline CDR1 and CDR2: SNHLY and FYNNEI. V shed 4 bases and J shed 0 bases, with 7 bases lying between them. The CDR3 runs 15 residues. This clonotype has ten or more counts. TCR beta CDR3 sequences were amplified from RNA transcripts. Carried out on the TCR CDR3, a first-round RT-PCR used the HTBI primer set. TCRdb itself ran the multiplex PCR reads through MiXCR, one entry per CDR3 protein. The table lists approximately 690,000 distinct CDR3 sequences, 14% of them singletons. Sequences were obtained from blood. The receptor's source is a woman aged 45-65 years with Graves' ophthalmopathy. The V call is TRBV2, the J call TRBJ2-6; the D is unclear. CDR3 residues: CASSVMLSGANVLTF. The CDR3 coding sequence is TGTGCCAGCAGTGTAATGCTCTCTGGGGCCAACGTCCTGACTTTC. Full variable domain (rest looked up from reference TRBV2 and TRBJ2-6): EPEVTQTPSHQVTQMGQEVILRCVPISNHLYFYWYRQILGQKVEFLVSFYNNEISEKSEIFDDQFSVERPDGSNFTLKIRSTKLEDSAMYFCASSVMLSGANVLTFGAGSRLTVL.